A single sample gave rise to the 2 T cell receptor beta chains below, sequenced in a study of shared clonotypes between healthy human individuals. Sequencing used immunoSEQ multiplex PCR; TCRdb keeps in-frame clones, though not all of them. Of roughly 2.2 million clones in the sample, approximately 95% were seen once. Sequenced material: naive CD4+ T cells from PBMCs. This sample's subset: CD45RA+ positively selected. The source of these receptors is a man aged 18 to 29 in good health. Some clones in this sample may be carry-over from other donors' samples.

Regarding this clone: Different DNA sequences within this sample yield the same CDR3. The chain recombines TRBV7-2 with TRBJ2-3; 7 positions agree with TRBD2. J was trimmed by 0 bases and V by 1 base; bases with no gene match: 4. The CDR3 totals 16 residues. CDR1 is SGHTA and CDR2 is FQGNSA in the germline V gene. CDR3 in amino acids: CASSLVAGASTDTQYF. The CDR3 DNA reads as TGTGCCAGCAGCTTAGTGGCGGGAGCTAGCACAGATACGCAGTATTTT.

The rearrangement joins TRBV5-1 to TRBJ2-3; maybe TRBD2 (6 bases). The germline gives CDR1 SGHRS, CDR2 YFSETQ. The CDR3 has 18 amino acids. Trimming removed 2 bases from V and 3 bases from J, with 22 bases in between. The CDR3 region is CASSFGTQGGGLTDTQYF. The CDR3 DNA sequence: TGCGCCAGCAGCTTTGGGACTCAGGGAGGAGGATTAACAGATACGCAGTATTTT.